This TCR beta chain was recorded in a study of CD8 T cells in Susac syndrome. V trimming: 2 bases; J trimming: 3 bases; junction bases outside the gene matches: 10. This CDR3 contains 17 residues. Germline lookup yields CDR1 SNHLY and CDR2 FYNNEI. Reverse transcription of roughly 0.5 to 1 ug RNA was carried out with random hexamers. By means of immunoSEQ multiplex PCR, TCR beta CDR3 spanning 54 Vbeta and 13 Jbeta underwent amplification. Via MiXCR, TCRdb re-called the immunoSEQ multiplex PCR reads, giving one row per CDR3 protein. This repertoire shows 100,000 to 150,000 distinct CDR3 sequences, approximately 79% found once; its top ten account for 0.45% to 0.6%. This clonotype has just a few counts. CD8+ and CD4+ T cells circulating in blood were sequenced for TCR beta. TEMRA cells underwent FACS enrichment and CD8+ and CD4+ T cells underwent negative isolation.

The sequence came from a human donor with multiple sclerosis. The specimen was CD8+ T cells from PBMCs. V usage is TRBV2 and J usage is TRBJ1-1; 9 nucleotides line up with TRBD1. The CDR3 protein is CASSERGQGPVDTEAFF. CDR3 DNA sequence: TGTGCCAGCAGTGAAAGGGGACAGGGTCCTGTCGACACTGAAGCTTTCTTT.